A selection of T cell receptor beta chains follows, all from one sample in a study of shared T cell receptors in the human thymus. Clones were sequenced by immunoSEQ multiplex PCR, and TCRdb holds only the in-frame ones, with some missing. The table lists about 730,000 clones, approximately 83% of them singletons. These records were also assigned to another study, of human thymus T cells.

Sequences were obtained from thymocytes. The receptors were sampled from a girl younger than two with a congenital heart defect. Both conserved end residues are trimmed from each CDR3. Where a row states a size, it is once, few, many or the class of an expanded clone; other rows omit it.

TRBV27,NA,ASSIGPTAGGPVDEQF
TRBV6-5,NA,ASSYRAGDTHEQY
TRBV9,NA,ASSPHTPHRGELWDTEAF
TRBV27,NA,ASSLGGVPSLNQPQH
TRBV6-1,NA,ASIDWGGRETQY
TRBV7-2,few,ASSCGQVTSELF
TRBV2,NA,SSSGGSGSNQPQH
TRBV27,NA,ASRLLQGSEKGGNYGYT
TRBV5-1,NA,ASSLEAGGGYNEQF
TRBV27,NA,ATQGTGGSYEQY
TRBV6-1,once,ATNDRTGGTYEQY
TRBV4-3,NA,ASSHGIAGRKY
TRBV9,NA,ASSASPPGSPGYNEQF
TRBV4-1,NA,ASSQGPLAGAPSSYNEQF
TRBV27,once,ASSLLRGGRFPPNEQF
TRBV15,NA,ATSREVRGQNGELF
TRBV2,NA,ASSLQILNFRYGYT
TRBV5-1,NA,ASSLLDNQGYT
TRBV7-6,NA,ASSSGLAGGQADTQY
TRBV15,NA,ATSRQLYNSPLH
TRBV7-2,NA,ASSLDPDSEAF
TRBV29-1,NA,SVHRQGRDPYNEQF
TRBV7-9,NA,ASSLAKEGGDTEAF
TRBV2,NA,AHLLLRGGSTDTQY
TRBV28,NA,ASSSIVSYNSPLH
TRBV2,few,ASIEPLQACFNYGYT
TRBV28,NA,ASRQRRQFYGYT
TRBV29-1,NA,SSWTGPEGELF
TRBV11-2,NA,ASSLVRLNSPLH
TRBV4-3,NA,ASSLVKSPGLTVGDYEQY
TRBV7-9,NA,ASSLAVLGSGASWTGYT
TRBV2,NA,ASSVPRGPGTDTQY
TRBV7-9,NA,ASSPGTTGNTEAF
TRBV5-1,NA,ASRHVQGNLDIQY
TRBV19,NA,ASSSRVYRGQGQPQH
TRBV7-9,few,ASSLTPTRGATGELF
TRBV6-5,NA,ASKGAWAGGETQY
TRBV5-1,once,ASSLNRGRQETQY
TRBV12-5,NA,ASGFQGGSYNSPLH
TRBV19,NA,ASRTDRAQDQPQH
TRBV2,NA,ASKILSVGPQH
TRBV14,once,ASSQRQGPWCGYT
TRBV2,NA,ASHSRARQETQY
TRBV27,NA,ASSPQGNYGYT
TRBV19,NA,ASRQSDQPQH
TRBV28,NA,AIGQGRWRNTIY